The 13 T cell receptor beta chains in this list originate from one sample, sequenced in a study of CD8 T cells in ankylosing spondylitis. In TCRdb, the 5' RACE reads were re-called with MiXCR into one record per CDR3 protein. Counted here are 210,000 or so distinct CDR3 sequences, roughly 25% occurring once; the ten biggest clones make up under 7%. What was sequenced was blood, either unsorted or a sorted T cell fraction (not recorded which). These receptors were taken from a male donor with ankylosing spondylitis or in good health (not recorded which).

This clonotype appeared many times. The J gene is TRBJ2-3, the V gene TRBV29-1; 7 bases line up with TRBD2. The V gene end was trimmed by 7 bases and the J gene end by 5 bases; junction bases not matched to a gene: 9. This CDR3 contains 13 residues. CDR1 is SQVTM and CDR2 is ANQGSEA in the germline V gene. CDR3 sequence reads: CSAEGGWKDTQYF. The CDR3 DNA reads TGCAGCGCCGAGGGAGGGTGGAAAGATACGCAGTATTTT.

This chain connects TRBV6-5 to TRBJ2-5; D is perhaps TRBD2 (5 bases). CDR1 and CDR2 from the germline V gene are MNHEY and SVGAGI. The V and J ends lost 3 bases and 4 bases respectively, with 9 bases between them. This CDR3 region has 13 residues. The CDR3 coding sequence is TGTGCCAGCAGTTATCGGGGAAGAGAGACCCAGTACTTC. Encoded protein: CASSYRGRETQYF.

This clonotype was seen many times. V and J are TRBV29-1 and TRBJ2-3, with D uncertain. The CDR3 sequence is 14 residues long. Per the germline V gene, CDR1 is SQVTM and CDR2 is ANQGSEA. Trimming removed 6 bases at V and 1 base at J, with 14 bases between. The CDR3 here is CSVGRTLGTDTQYF. CDR3 coding DNA: TGCAGCGTCGGACGTACCCTTGGCACAGATACGCAGTATTTT.

The sample holds many counts of this clonotype. This chain joins TRBV15 and TRBJ2-1; TRBD2 agrees at 9 bases. Germline V lookup: CDR1 LNHNV, CDR2 YYDKDF (reference sequence). CDR3 length: 16 amino acids. V lost 0 bases and J lost 8; bases outside the gene matches: 8. DNA for the CDR3: TGTGCCACCAGCAGAGATTGGCCTAGCGGGAACGATGAGCAGTTCTTC. As protein: CATSRDWPSGNDEQFF.

This chain links TRBV4-3 with TRBJ1-4, with D tentatively TRBD1 (6 bases). CDR3 size: 18 residues. Between the trimmed V and J ends, which lost 0 bases and 11 bases, there was a span of 25 bases. Germline V lookup: CDR1 LGHNA, CDR2 YSLEER. CDR3 in amino acids: CASSQEPPAGARQTKLFF. Written as DNA, the CDR3 is TGCGCCAGCAGCCAAGAACCCCCGGCGGGGGCGCGACAGACCAAACTGTTTTTT.

V gene TRBV29-1 combines with J gene TRBJ1-2; D is uncertain. The CDR3 covers 12 residues. CDR1 is SQVTM and CDR2 is ANQGSEA in the germline V gene. Trimming took 2 bases from V and 7 from J, leaving 11 bases between them. The CDR3 loop reads CSVETTGSGYTF. CDR3 DNA sequence: TGCAGCGTTGAAACGACGGGATCTGGCTACACCTTC.

The gene calls are TRBV10-3 and TRBJ1-5, with 7 bases matching TRBD1. The germline gives CDR1 ENHRY, CDR2 SYGVKD. After removal of 10 bases from V and 5 bases from J, the junction contained 20 bases not matched to a gene. This CDR3 contains 17 residues. As DNA, the CDR3 is TGTGCCAATCTACGACAGGGACTAATCAGATCGGATCAGCCCCAGCATTTT. Amino acid sequence: CANLRQGLIRSDQPQHF.

This clonotype was observed a handful of times. The genes are TRBV27 and TRBJ2-7, with TRBD2 matching over 7 bases. This CDR3 has 15 amino acids. Germline values: CDR1 MNHEY, CDR2 SMNVEV (reference sequence). V lost 2 bases and J lost 0; bases outside the gene matches: 4. CDR3 nucleotides: TGTGCCAGCAGTTTAGGAGGGAGGGCCTCCTACGAGCAGTACTTC. Translating gives CASSLGGRASYEQYF.

This clonotype came up many times. This chain connects TRBV29-1 to TRBJ2-1; the match to TRBD2 covers 14 bases. CDR1 SQVTM and CDR2 ANQGSEA come from the germline V gene. V was pared by 7 bases and J by 4 bases, with 6 bases of the junction left unmatched. The CDR3 is 15 amino acids. This CDR3 reads CSARTSGRNYNEQFF. The CDR3 coding sequence is TGCAGCGCAAGGACTAGCGGGAGGAATTACAATGAGCAGTTCTTC.

There are many counts of this clonotype. The V and J genes are TRBV12-3 or TRBV12-4 and TRBJ2-4, with 11 nucleotides matching TRBD1. V shed 5 bases and J 7 bases; nucleotides not matched to a gene: 13. The CDR3 spans 17 residues. CDR3 in amino acids: CASSPRALGQGANIQYF. The CDR3 nucleotides are TGTGCCAGCAGTCCCAGAGCTTTAGGACAGGGGGCCAACATTCAGTACTTC.

This clonotype was detected many times. The V and J genes are TRBV12-3 or TRBV12-4 and TRBJ2-7; D may be TRBD1 (6 bases). CDR3 length: 14 residues. V was cut by 3 bases and J by 6 bases, with 15 bases left in between. Written as DNA, the CDR3 is TGTGCCAGCAGTTTGGGACAAGCGTACGGCGAGCAGTACTTC. It translates to CASSLGQAYGEQYF.

This clonotype was counted ten times or more. A read error may produce the germline difference seen at one junction end. This chain uses TRBV5-1 with TRBJ2-7; 11 nucleotides match TRBD2. CDR1 is SGHRS, CDR2 YFSETQ, per germline. This CDR3 is 13 amino acids long. The CDR3 reads CASSLAGGDEQYF. The CDR3 DNA reads TGTGCCAGCAGCTTAGCGGGAGGGGACGAGCAGTACTTC.

In this sample, this clonotype turned up many times. The chain links TRBV20-1 to TRBJ1-6; D remains ambiguous. From germline, CDR1 is DFQATT and CDR2 SNEGSKA (reference sequence). This CDR3 has 14 amino acids. The CDR3 sequence is CSSGGSSYNSPLHF. The CDR3 DNA reads as TGCAGCTCCGGTGGGAGCTCCTATAATTCACCCCTCCACTTT.